This entry lists 5 T cell receptor beta chains sequenced from one sample in a study of cytomegalovirus exposure and HLA in healthy donors. The primer mix had 60 Vbeta and 13 Jbeta primers. Libraries were prepared by immunoSEQ multiplex PCR; TCRdb keeps only in-frame clonotypes and omits some of them. The table records around 120,000 clones, roughly 80% of them present only once. Material for sequencing was PBMCs. These receptors all stem from a female donor in good health and CMV-seropositive.

The CDR3 region has the DNA TGTGCCAGCAGCTTGTCACCGGGACTAGCGGGGGGGCAAACCGGGGAGCTGTTTTTT. The encoded protein is CASSLSPGLAGGQTGELFF. This chain uses TRBV5-6 with TRBJ2-2; 16 bases fit TRBD2. Germline V gene data show CDR1 as SGHDT and CDR2 as YYEEEE. Trimming took 1 base from V and 5 from J; bases not matched to a gene: 8. The CDR3 is made up of 19 amino acids.

The chain is built from TRBV5-1 and TRBJ1-2; D not resolved. This CDR3 is built from 14 residues. V was cut by 5 bases and J by 5 bases, with 16 bases left in between. From germline, CDR1 is SGHRS and CDR2 YFSETQ. The CDR3 nucleotides are TGCGCCAGCAGTTCAAGGGATCGGAGGTATGGCTACACCTTC. This codes for CASSSRDRRYGYTF.

V gene TRBV5-4 combines with J gene TRBJ1-5; 7 nucleotides line up with TRBD1. CDR3 size: 13 residues. The junction had 3 bases not matched to a gene; V was cut back by 2 bases and J by 7 bases. From germline, CDR1 is SGHNT and CDR2 YYREEE (reference sequence). This CDR3 is CASSLGQDQPQHF. CDR3 bases: TGTGCCAGCAGCTTAGGACAGGACCAGCCCCAGCATTTT.

This rearrangement joins TRBV19 to TRBJ1-5; D is undetermined. In germline, CDR1 is LNHDA, CDR2 SQIVND (reference sequence). V was clipped by 7 bases and J by 0 bases, with 13 bases between them. The CDR3 sequence is 15 residues long. Written as DNA, the CDR3 is TGTGCCAGTACCCCGTCCACGGGTAGCAATCAGCCCCAGCATTTT. Its protein is CASTPSTGSNQPQHF.

The chain links TRBV5-4 to TRBJ1-2; 8 nucleotides align to TRBD1. Germline assignment: CDR1 SGHNT and CDR2 YYREEE (reference sequence). V lost 4 bases to trimming and J lost 8 bases; unmatched junction nucleotides: 16. This CDR3 is built from 16 residues. The CDR3 nucleotides read TGTGCCAGCAGCCCTGGACCCCCCTGGACAGGGCGAGGCTACACCTTC. Translated, it gives CASSPGPPWTGRGYTF.